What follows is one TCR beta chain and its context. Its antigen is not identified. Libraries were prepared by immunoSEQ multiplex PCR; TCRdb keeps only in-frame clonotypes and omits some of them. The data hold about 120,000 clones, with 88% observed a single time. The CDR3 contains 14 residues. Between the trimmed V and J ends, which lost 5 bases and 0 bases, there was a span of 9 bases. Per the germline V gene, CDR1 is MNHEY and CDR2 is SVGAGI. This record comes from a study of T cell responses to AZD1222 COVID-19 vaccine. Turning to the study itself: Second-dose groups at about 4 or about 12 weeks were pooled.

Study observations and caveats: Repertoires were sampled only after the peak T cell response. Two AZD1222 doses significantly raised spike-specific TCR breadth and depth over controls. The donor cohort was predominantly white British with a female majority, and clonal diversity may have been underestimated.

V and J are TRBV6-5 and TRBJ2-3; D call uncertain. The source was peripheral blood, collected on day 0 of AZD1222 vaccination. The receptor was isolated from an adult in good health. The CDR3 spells CASSIGTSTDTQYF. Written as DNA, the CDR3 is TGTGCCAGCAGTATAGGAACTAGCACAGATACGCAGTATTTT.